This entry is about one TCR beta chain. Its specific antigen is unknown. Base-call qualities are not available, and no considerably larger clone is one nucleotide away. This sample stems from a study of blood T cell repertoires in COVID-19 (dated by TCRdb to 2020 to 2022). At the level of the whole study: The collaborator samples originated in the United States, Italy and Spain and spanned the acute and convalescent phases of COVID-19. The material from the prospective study consisted of cDNA or gDNA derived from T cells, B-cell-depleted T cells, or PBMCs. The dataset comprised deeply sampled blood TCRbeta repertoires from subjects exposed to, actively infected with, or recovered from COVID-19. A freely available public database, intended as a resource for researchers studying the immune response to SARS-CoV-2, is where the repertoires were released. Samples were obtained from the ongoing ImmuneRACE study (first 160 participants) and from 1,000 to 1,500 subjects provided by 6 global collaborators. The sample metadata nearly always contained a de-identified subject ID, COVID-19 status, age in years and sex. Where HLA class I and class II types were available, the types were taken from metadata supplied by the sample provider, not from assay-based typing.

CDR3 length: 15 amino acids, cysteine to phenylalanine. Just CDR3 DNA is preserved here, 45 bases in frame from base 1. V and J are truncated by 7 bases and 3 bases respectively, leaving an intervening sequence of 16 bases. CDR1 and CDR2, looked up from the germline V gene, are SNHLY and FYNNEI. Each collaborating institution followed its own protocols to collect whole blood in K2EDTA tubes. For TCRbeta analysis, collaborators shipped samples in one of three forms: frozen whole blood, isolated PBMCs, or DNA extracted from either of those sample types. The immunoSEQ Assay, a bias-controlled multiplex PCR, was used to amplify TCRbeta CDR3 regions from genomic DNA. As for the original processing: The number of nucleated cells in each sample was estimated by amplification of reference gene primers within the assay. To quantify the absolute abundance of each unique TCRbeta CDR3 rearrangement, sequence reads were collapsed and filtered. For each sample, productive Simpson clonality was calculated by taking the square root of Simpson's diversity index across productive rearrangements. The table comes from immuneACCESS by way of TCRdb, which keeps in-frame sequences with V and J called. Part of the clones is missing from these tables; in studies checked, under half for an unresolved V gene and the rest for unknown reasons. Clonal size and the V and J genes are those of that table, whereas D and trimming came from the DNA. The sample yields some 120,000 clones; 90% were counted once. The ten largest clones take up 3% to 4% of the sample.

Overall results and qualifications from the work: The quantity of clinical and demographic metadata differed by source and by participant and was supplied without curation.

In this chain, TRBV2 is recombined with TRBJ1-5, with the D gene not clear enough to name. The source material was peripheral blood. The TCR comes from a man aged 50-59 years with active COVID-19. DNA sequence: TGTGCCAGCACCGGTTCACTTTTGCCCAATCAGCCCCAGCATTTT. Its translation is CASTGSLLPNQPQHF. With the rest looked up from the reference TRBV2 and TRBJ1-5 genes rather than sequenced, the full variable domain is EPEVTQTPSHQVTQMGQEVILRCVPISNHLYFYWYRQILGQKVEFLVSFYNNEISEKSEIFDDQFSVERPDGSNFTLKIRSTKLEDSAMYFCASTGSLLPNQPQHFGDGTRLSIL.